The next 22 T cell receptor beta chains were all read from a single sample in a study of early T cells in non-severe SARS-CoV-2 infection. TCRdb re-analysed the 5' RACE reads in MiXCR, keeping a single row per CDR3 protein. The repertoire holds 55,000 or so distinct CDR3 sequences, with 11% as singletons. Sequences were obtained from whole blood. The source is an adult who was a healthcare worker with PCR-confirmed SARS-CoV-2 infection or an uninfected control (not recorded which).

DNA of the CDR3: TGTGCCATCAGCCGGGACAGGGGAATCACCGGGGAGCTGTTTTTT. Translated, it gives CAISRDRGITGELFF. The chain is built from TRBV10-3 and TRBJ2-2, with 10 nucleotides matching TRBD1. The CDR3 length is 15 residues. The junction had 5 bases not matched to a gene; V was cut back by 6 bases and J by 4 bases. Per the germline V gene, CDR1 is ENHRY and CDR2 is SYGVKD.

This clonotype was observed many times. The chain has TRBV7-6 and TRBJ1-3; D remains ambiguous. Trimming took 6 bases from V and 3 from J, leaving 9 bases between them. This CDR3 contains 13 residues. Germline V lookup: CDR1 SGHVS, CDR2 FNYEAQ. The CDR3 sequence is CASRDTGGNTIYF. The CDR3 nucleotides are TGTGCCAGCAGAGACACTGGTGGAAACACCATATATTTT.

This clonotype was recorded a few times. J is TRBJ2-7 and V is TRBV29-1; 14 bases fit TRBD2. CDR3 length: 13 residues. With V trimmed by 3 bases and J by 5 bases, 0 bases remained unmatched. Per germline, CDR1 SQVTM and CDR2 ANQGSEA. Written as DNA, the CDR3 is TGCAGCGTTGAGGGACTAGCGGGAGACGAGCAGTACTTC. Protein sequence: CSVEGLAGDEQYF.

The rearrangement uses TRBV29-1 and TRBJ2-7, with TRBD1 as a possible D gene (6 bases). Germline V CDR1 and CDR2: SQVTM, ANQGSEA. Between the trimmed V and J ends, which lost 1 base and 1 base, there was a span of 11 bases. The CDR3 spans 14 residues. CDR3 amino acids: CSVEVRTDSYEQYF. The CDR3 DNA reads TGCAGCGTTGAAGTTCGGACAGATTCCTACGAGCAGTACTTC.

This clonotype was recorded at least ten times. The genes are TRBV29-1 and TRBJ1-3; no firm D call. Trimming stripped 7 bases from V and 4 bases from J, with 11 bases between. The CDR3 extends over 12 amino acids. CDR1 is SQVTM, CDR2 ANQGSEA, per germline. CDR3 loop: CSAQSSGNTIYF. The CDR3 region has the DNA TGCAGCGCACAATCCTCCGGAAACACCATATATTTT.

In its sample, this clonotype was seen a few times. The rearrangement uses TRBV9 and TRBJ2-1, with 9 bases lining up with TRBD2. Germline V gene lookup returns CDR1 SGDLS and CDR2 YYNGEE. Unmatched junction bases numbered 8, after V lost 0 bases and J lost 4 bases. The CDR3 spans 17 residues. Here the CDR3 reads CASSVVVSGSGYNEQFF. The CDR3 nucleotides read TGTGCCAGCAGCGTAGTTGTTAGCGGGAGTGGGTACAATGAGCAGTTCTTC.

This clonotype has only a few counts. A clone one base away is much larger, so this may be a read error. A read error is likely, as this CDR3 ends without the conserved phenylalanine or tryptophan. The CDR3 protein is CASRGTGGPYEQYS. The CDR3 bases are TGTGCCAGCAGGGGGACAGGGGGCCCCTACGAGCAGTACTCC. The gene calls are TRBV28 and TRBJ2-7; 12 bases align to TRBD1. The ends lost 6 bases at V and 2 bases at J; junction bases unmatched: 2. Germline V CDR1 and CDR2: MDHEN, SYDVKM. The length of the CDR3 is 14 residues.

The chain employs TRBV29-1 and TRBJ2-7; tentatively, D is TRBD1 (6 bases). The CDR3 is 12 residues long. The ends were cut back, 3 bases at V and 3 bases at J, with 9 bases in the middle. Germline-derived CDR1 and CDR2 are SQVTM and ANQGSEA. Written as DNA, the CDR3 is TGCAGCGTTGAGGGACACTTCTACGAGCAGTACTTC. Protein product: CSVEGHFYEQYF.

This clonotype has at least ten counts. The chain uses TRBV6-1 and TRBJ2-1, with D perhaps given as TRBD1 or TRBD2 (5 bases each). Trimming pared 4 bases from V and 4 bases from J, leaving 11 bases between. The CDR3 contains 14 residues. Germline V gene sequence: CDR1 MNHNS, CDR2 SASEGT. CDR3 nucleotides: TGTGCCAGCAGTGCCCCGGGACGTTACAATGAGCAGTTCTTC. It specifies CASSAPGRYNEQFF.

This clonotype showed up many times. This sequence joins TRBV12-3 or TRBV12-4 and TRBJ2-2, with 13 bases that match TRBD2. This CDR3 spans 16 amino acids. With V trimmed by 10 bases and J by 0 bases, 5 bases remained unmatched. CDR3: CAIRTSGRSNTGELFF. In DNA form, the CDR3 reads TGTGCCATCCGGACTAGCGGGAGATCGAACACCGGGGAGCTGTTTTTT.

V is TRBV7-9 and J is TRBJ2-7, with 11 positions matching TRBD1. Germline V gene lookup returns CDR1 SEHNR and CDR2 FQNEAQ (reference sequence). The CDR3 is 15 residues long. The V segment lost 4 bases and the J segment 6 bases; nucleotides outside the gene matches: 8. The chain's CDR3 is CASSSRTGGESEQYF. DNA for the CDR3: TGTGCCAGCAGCTCTCGGACAGGGGGCGAAAGCGAGCAGTACTTC.

This clonotype was seen only a few times. V and J are TRBV29-1 and TRBJ1-5, with D possibly matching TRBD1 (5 bases). CDR1 and CDR2 from the germline V gene are SQVTM and ANQGSEA. CDR3 length: 13 residues. V was shortened by 6 bases and J by 2 bases, with 11 bases between the two germline ends. CDR3: CSVGDAGNQPQHF. The DNA for the CDR3 is TGCAGCGTCGGGGACGCCGGCAATCAGCCCCAGCATTTT.

This clonotype was observed many times. This rearrangement joins TRBV28 to TRBJ2-7; maybe TRBD1 (6 bases). CDR1 and CDR2 from the germline V gene are MDHEN and SYDVKM. CDR3 size: 15 residues. V was clipped by 4 bases and J by 0 bases, with 13 bases between them. The CDR3 nucleotides read TGTGCCAGCAGTTCCACAGGGTTGAGCTCCTACGAGCAGTACTTC. As protein: CASSSTGLSSYEQYF.

This clonotype occurred many times. V and J are TRBV12-3 or TRBV12-4 and TRBJ2-1; possible D gene TRBD1, 6 bases. The CDR3 contains 16 residues. V gave up 0 bases and J gave up 12 bases, with 21 bases separating them. The CDR3 DNA reads TGTGCCAGCAGTTTAGCGGGCGGTCAAGGACAGTTCGGGCAGTTCTTC. Protein product: CASSLAGGQGQFGQFF.

The gene calls are TRBV6-6 and TRBJ2-3; TRBD2 might be the D (5 bases). Germline V gene lookup returns CDR1 MNHNY and CDR2 SVGAGI (reference sequence). The CDR3 is 13 amino acids. V was shortened by 11 bases and J by 2 bases, with 14 bases between the two germline ends. CDR3: CAVHSGDTDTQYF. The DNA for the CDR3 is TGTGCCGTCCATTCCGGGGACACAGATACGCAGTATTTT.

The rearrangement links TRBV29-1 to TRBJ1-1; D gene ambiguous. Germline CDR1 SQVTM, CDR2 ANQGSEA. The CDR3 length is 12 residues. V was clipped by 4 bases and J by 0 bases, with 6 bases between them. The CDR3 region is CSVALMNTEAFF. The CDR3 nucleotides read TGCAGCGTTGCCTTAATGAACACTGAAGCTTTCTTT.

This chain joins TRBV7-2 and TRBJ2-1; D gene unclear. Trimming took off 7 bases at V and 10 bases at J, with 14 bases between the two ends. The germline V gene encodes CDR1 SGHTA and CDR2 FQGNSA. CDR3 length: 12 amino acids. In DNA, the CDR3 is TGTGCCAGCACCCTACTTCCCACCGAGCAGTTCTTC. Amino acids: CASTLLPTEQFF. Together with reference TRBV7-2 and TRBJ2-1, the CDR3 gives the full variable domain: GAGVSQSPSNKVTEKGKDVELRCDPISGHTALYWYRQSLGQGLEFLIYFQGNSAPDKSGLPSDRFSAERTGGSVSTLTIQRTQQEDSAVYLCASTLLPTEQFFGPGTRLTVL.

This clonotype was observed a few times. This chain connects TRBV5-1 to TRBJ2-1, with D uncertain. Germline CDR1 is SGHRS and CDR2 is YFSETQ. This CDR3 has 13 amino acids. The germline V and J ends were trimmed by 4 bases and 6 bases, with 11 bases remaining between them. In DNA, the CDR3 is TGCGCCAGCAGCCCCGACACCAGCAATGAGCAGTTCTTC. Amino acids: CASSPDTSNEQFF.

This clonotype occurred once. The chain joins TRBV3-1 to TRBJ1-2; no definite D call. V was pared by 0 bases and J by 2 bases, with 4 bases between. The CDR3 is 13 residues long. Germline CDR1 reads LGHDT; CDR2 reads YNNKEL (reference sequence). The CDR3 protein is CASSQDTNYGYTF. The CDR3 DNA reads as TGTGCCAGCAGCCAAGATACCAACTATGGCTACACCTTC.

This clonotype was recorded a few times. This rearrangement joins TRBV20-1 to TRBJ2-7, with 7 bases lining up with TRBD1. This CDR3 comprises 19 residues. With V trimmed by 4 bases and J by 0 bases, 21 bases remained unmatched. Germline V lookup: CDR1 DFQATT, CDR2 SNEGSKA (reference sequence). The CDR3 sequence: CSAKGTGEFWVKYSYEQYF. The CDR3 DNA follows: TGCAGTGCTAAAGGAACAGGGGAGTTTTGGGTGAAATACTCCTACGAGCAGTACTTC.

This clonotype was found a few times. The CDR3: CASRSGDTQYF. The CDR3 DNA reads as TGTGCCAGCAGGTCAGGAGATACGCAGTATTTT. The V call is TRBV9, the J call TRBJ2-3; D not resolved. The length of the CDR3 is 11 residues. The V gene's germline CDR1 is SGDLS and CDR2 YYNGEE. The V end was cut by 5 bases, the J end by 5 bases, with 6 bases between.

This clonotype was picked up one time. The V and J genes are TRBV7-6 and TRBJ2-2, with 12 bases identical to TRBD2. The J segment lost 0 bases and the V segment lost 4 bases, leaving 3 bases of the junction unmatched. The germline gives CDR1 SGHVS, CDR2 FNYEAQ. The CDR3 is made up of 17 amino acids. CDR3 sequence reads: CASSSTSGGSNTGELFF. CDR3 sequence (DNA): TGTGCCAGCAGCTCCACTAGCGGGGGGTCGAACACCGGGGAGCTGTTTTTT.